The entry below describes one T cell receptor beta chain. The antigen this receptor binds is unknown. For every CD8+ T cell subset, over 250,000 cells were flow-sorted straight into RLT lysis buffer, and each subset was sorted in triplicate. To exclude memory contaminants, naive CD8+ T cells were stringently defined as CD45RO-CCR7+CD27+CD95-. Peripheral blood mononuclear cells were isolated from buffy coats by standard density gradient centrifugation. A FACSAria III was used to flow-sort naive CXCR3-negative and CXCR3-positive CD8+ T cells. Total RNA was extracted from sorted cells with an RNeasy Mini Kit. The data were obtained in a study of CXCR3-negative and CXCR3-positive naive CD8 T cells (dated by TCRdb to about 2019). Looking at the study overall: In total, about 135 million TRB reads were obtained, or roughly 1.5 +/- 0.3 million reads per library. The diversity and physicochemical repertoire analyses included around 10 donors pooled from two independent experiments. The TRBV-TRBJ cluster analysis covered naive subsets from several donors and memory cells from 3 donors.

What the work shows at the level of the full study, not this receptor alone: Repertoire diversity was comparably high in both naive subsets but much lower in memory CD8+ T cells. Freshly isolated PBMCs were used for most assays because CXCR3 expression partially decreased after cryopreservation. Because surface CD5, which is linked to self-reactivity in mice, was comparable between the naive subsets, TCR interaction strength was also inferred from the physicochemical properties of TRB CDR3s. TRB CDR3s from CXCR3-positive naive cells showed higher hydrophobicity (lower Kidera factor 4), lower energy, and higher strength and volume indices than CXCR3-negative naive cells. Similar TRBV-TRBJ usage was shown by naive CXCR3-negative and CXCR3-positive cells from the same donor, whereas distinct patterns were shown by memory cells.

Sequencing relied on a NextSeq 550. The Human TCR Profiling Kit (MiLaboratory) was used to prepare UMI-labeled 5' RACE TRB cDNA libraries. The full amount of extracted RNA was used for cDNA synthesis, and the full amount of resulting cDNA was used for PCR amplification. Libraries were prepared in parallel with an identical number of PCR cycles. The authors' analysis ran thus. About 53,000 +/- 9,400 unique UMI-labeled TRB cDNA molecules per library were extracted with MIGEC and MiXCR, with at least two reads per UMI required. On average, roughly 40,000 +/- 10,000 functional in-frame TRB CDR3 nucleotide clonotypes lacking stop codons were found per library. After downsampling to 5000 UMI-labeled TRB molecules per sample, diversity metrics such as normalized Shannon-Wiener and Chao1 were calculated in VDJtools. For the central five CDR3 residues, VDJtools calculated physicochemical properties weighted by clonotype size, namely interaction energy, strength, volume and Kidera factor 4. TCRdb reanalyzed the reads, keeping one entry per CDR3 protein sequence and omitting DNA. The V and J calls shown here were made by TCRdb, not taken from the authors' results. This sample's table carries 120,000 to 150,000 distinct CDR3 sequences. Under 0.35% of the sample belongs to the ten largest clones.

CDR1 and CDR2 are drawn from the germline V gene: MNHNS, SASEGT. The CDR3 numbers 15 residues from cysteine through phenylalanine. No DNA is listed. The sequence is built from TRBV6-1 and TRBJ2-7; checking the TCRdb D call of TRBD1 is not possible without DNA. The sample consisted of naive CXCR3+ CD8+ T cells from blood. What this sample's cell subset or site label stands for: CD45RO-CCR7+CD27+CD95- naive CD8+ T cells expressing CXCR3 (TNR3+). The source of this sequence is a human donor in good health. Some clones in this sample may be carry-over from other donors' samples. The encoded CDR3 is CASSERQVSSYEQYF.